The next 3 T cell receptor beta chains were all read from a single sample in a study of Graves' ophthalmopathy and Graves' hyperthyroidism. TCR beta CDR3 amplification used RNA transcripts. The authors performed first-round RT-PCR with HTBI primers and then a second-round multiplex PCR. TCRdb reprocessed the multiplex PCR reads with MiXCR, giving one entry per CDR3 protein. The repertoire holds hundreds of thousands of distinct CDR3 sequences, with 20% to 25% as singletons. Sequencing was performed on peripheral blood. These receptors were obtained from a young woman with stable Graves' hyperthyroidism. Some clones in this sample may be carry-over from other donors' samples.

Ten or more counts support this clonotype. CDR3 protein: CASSTNRESGYTF. The CDR3 nucleotides are TGTGCCAGCAGCACCAACAGGGAGAGTGGCTACACCTTC. The rearrangement joins TRBV7-8 to TRBJ1-2, with a possible D match to TRBD1 (6 bases). The germline gives CDR1 SGHVS, CDR2 FQNEAQ. The CDR3 runs 13 residues. With 5 bases removed from V and 7 bases from J, the gap between germline ends came to 14 bases.

Details on this clonotype: Possible read error: a much larger clone is one base away. The genes are TRBV2 and TRBJ1-1, with D hard to call. CDR1 SNHLY and CDR2 FYNNEI come from the germline V gene. CDR3 length equals 13 residues. V lost 2 bases and J lost 2, with 6 bases in between. CDR3 in amino acids: CASSEMVNTEAFF. DNA of the CDR3: TGTGCCAGCAGTGAAATGGTTAACACTGAAGCTTTCTTT.

The rearrangement links TRBV11-2 to TRBJ2-5, with D perhaps TRBD1 (6 bases). The CDR3 is 14 residues long. Germline CDR1 and CDR2: SGHAT and FQNNGV. V lost 9 bases to trimming and J lost 1 base, with 15 bases between them. CDR3 sequence (DNA): TGTGCCAGTACGGGACAACCAGTCCAAGAGACCCAGTACTTC. Protein product: CASTGQPVQETQYF.